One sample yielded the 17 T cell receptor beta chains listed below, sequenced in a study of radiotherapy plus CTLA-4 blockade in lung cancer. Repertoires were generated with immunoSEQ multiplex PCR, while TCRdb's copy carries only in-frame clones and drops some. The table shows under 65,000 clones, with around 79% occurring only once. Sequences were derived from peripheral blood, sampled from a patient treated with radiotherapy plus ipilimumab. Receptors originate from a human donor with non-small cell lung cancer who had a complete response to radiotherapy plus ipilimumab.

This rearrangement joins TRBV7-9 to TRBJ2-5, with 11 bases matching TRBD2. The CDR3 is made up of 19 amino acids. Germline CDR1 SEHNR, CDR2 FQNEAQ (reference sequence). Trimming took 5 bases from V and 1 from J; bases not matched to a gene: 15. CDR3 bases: TGTGCCAGCAGCCCCTTAAGCCCTAGCGGGGGGCTCGGCCAAGAGACCCAGTACTTC. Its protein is CASSPLSPSGGLGQETQYF. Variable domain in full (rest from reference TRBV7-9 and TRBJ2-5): DTGVSQNPRHKITKRGQNVTFRCDPISEHNRLYWYRQTLGQGPEFLTYFQNEAQLEKSRLLSDRFSAERPKGSFSTLEIQRTEQGDSAMYLCASSPLSPSGGLGQETQYFGPGTRLLVL.

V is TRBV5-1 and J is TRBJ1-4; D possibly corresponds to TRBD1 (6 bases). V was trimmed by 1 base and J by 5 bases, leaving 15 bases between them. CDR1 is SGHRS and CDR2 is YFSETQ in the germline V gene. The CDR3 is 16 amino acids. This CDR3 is CASSLTQPRGNEKLFF. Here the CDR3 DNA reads TGCGCCAGCAGCTTGACACAGCCTAGGGGGAATGAAAAACTGTTTTTT. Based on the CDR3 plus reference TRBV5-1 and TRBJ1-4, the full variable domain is KAGVTQTPRYLIKTRGQQVTLSCSPISGHRSVSWYQQTPGQGLQFLFEYFSETQRNKGNFPGRFSGRQFSNSRSEMNVSTLELGDSALYLCASSLTQPRGNEKLFFGSGTQLSVL.

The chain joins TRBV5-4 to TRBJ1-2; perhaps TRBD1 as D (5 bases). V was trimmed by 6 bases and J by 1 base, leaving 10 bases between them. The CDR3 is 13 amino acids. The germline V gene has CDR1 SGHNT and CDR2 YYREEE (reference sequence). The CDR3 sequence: CASMRGGNYGYTF. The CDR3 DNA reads TGTGCCAGCATGCGGGGGGGTAACTATGGCTACACCTTC.

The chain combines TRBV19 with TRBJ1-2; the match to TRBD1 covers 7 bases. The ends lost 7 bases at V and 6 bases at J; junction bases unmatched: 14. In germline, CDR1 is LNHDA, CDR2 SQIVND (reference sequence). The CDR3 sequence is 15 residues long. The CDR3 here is CASNPPGGRFHGYTF. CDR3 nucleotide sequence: TGTGCCAGTAATCCCCCAGGGGGGCGCTTCCATGGCTACACCTTC. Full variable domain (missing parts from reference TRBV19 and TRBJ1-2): DGGITQSPKYLFRKEGQNVTLSCEQNLNHDAMYWYRQDPGQGLRLIYYSQIVNDFQKGDIAEGYSVSREKKESFPLTVTSAQKNPTAFYLCASNPPGGRFHGYTFGSGTRLTVV.

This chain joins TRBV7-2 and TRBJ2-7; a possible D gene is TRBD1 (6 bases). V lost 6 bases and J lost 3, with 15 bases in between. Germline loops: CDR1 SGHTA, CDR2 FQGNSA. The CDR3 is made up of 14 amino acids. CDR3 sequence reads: CASSPNRDVYEQYV. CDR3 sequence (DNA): TGTGCCAGCAGTCCTAACAGGGACGTCTACGAGCAGTACGTC.

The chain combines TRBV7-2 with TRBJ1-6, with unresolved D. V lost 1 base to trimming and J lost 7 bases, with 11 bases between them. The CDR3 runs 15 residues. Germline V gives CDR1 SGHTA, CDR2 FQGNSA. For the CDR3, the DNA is TGTGCCAGCAGCTTAGGGGCCCCGGCGAATTCACCCCTCCACTTT. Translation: CASSLGAPANSPLHF.

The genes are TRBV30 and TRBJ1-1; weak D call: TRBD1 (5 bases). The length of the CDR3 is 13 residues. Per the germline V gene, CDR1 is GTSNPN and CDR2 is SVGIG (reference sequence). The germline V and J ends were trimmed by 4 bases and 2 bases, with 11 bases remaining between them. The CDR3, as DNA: TGTGCCTGGAACCTCGGACAAAACACTGAAGCTTTCTTT. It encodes CAWNLGQNTEAFF. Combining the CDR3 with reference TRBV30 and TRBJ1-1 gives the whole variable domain SQTIHQWPATLVQPVGSPLSLECTVEGTSNPNLYWYRQAAGRGLQLLFYSVGIGQISSEVPQNLSASRPQDRQFILSSKKLLLSDSGFYLCAWNLGQNTEAFFGQGTRLTVV.

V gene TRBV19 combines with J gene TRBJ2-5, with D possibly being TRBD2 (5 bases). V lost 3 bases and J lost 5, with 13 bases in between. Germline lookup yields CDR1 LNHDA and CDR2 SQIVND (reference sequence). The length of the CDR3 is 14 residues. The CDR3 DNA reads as TGTGCCAGTAGTATCACTTCTCGAGGGGAGACCCAGTACTTC. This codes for CASSITSRGETQYF. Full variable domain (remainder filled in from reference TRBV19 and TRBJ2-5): DGGITQSPKYLFRKEGQNVTLSCEQNLNHDAMYWYRQDPGQGLRLIYYSQIVNDFQKGDIAEGYSVSREKKESFPLTVTSAQKNPTAFYLCASSITSRGETQYFGPGTRLLVL.

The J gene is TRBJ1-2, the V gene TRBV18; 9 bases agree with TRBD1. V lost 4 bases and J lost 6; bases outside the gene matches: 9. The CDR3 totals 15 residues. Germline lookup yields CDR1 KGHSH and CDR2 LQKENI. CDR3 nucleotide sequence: TGTGCCAGCTCACGCACCGGGACAGGGATTAATGGCTACACCTTC. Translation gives CASSRTGTGINGYTF.

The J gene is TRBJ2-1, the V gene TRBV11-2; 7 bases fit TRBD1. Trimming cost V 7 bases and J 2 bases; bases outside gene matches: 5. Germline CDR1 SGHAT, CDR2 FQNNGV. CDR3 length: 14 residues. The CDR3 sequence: CASNQGDPYNEQFF. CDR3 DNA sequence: TGTGCCAGCAACCAGGGGGACCCCTACAATGAGCAGTTCTTC.

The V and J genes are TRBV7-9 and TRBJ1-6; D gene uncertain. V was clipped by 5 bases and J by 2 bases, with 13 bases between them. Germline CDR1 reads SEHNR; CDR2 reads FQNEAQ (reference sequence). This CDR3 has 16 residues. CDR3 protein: CASSQSGYTYNSPLHF. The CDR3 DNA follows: TGTGCCAGCAGCCAAAGCGGGTATACCTATAATTCACCCCTCCACTTT.

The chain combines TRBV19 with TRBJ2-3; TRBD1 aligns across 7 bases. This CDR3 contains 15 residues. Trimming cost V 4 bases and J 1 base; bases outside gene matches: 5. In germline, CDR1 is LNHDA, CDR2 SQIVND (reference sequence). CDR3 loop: CASSNRGSGTDTQYF. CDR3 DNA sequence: TGTGCCAGTAGTAACAGGGGATCGGGCACAGATACGCAGTATTTT.

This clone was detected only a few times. CDR3 DNA: TGTGCCAGCAGCATTACAGGGGCACGAGCCGACTATGGCTACACCTTC. The encoded protein is CASSITGARADYGYTF. The J gene is TRBJ1-2, the V gene TRBV7-8; 7 bases are a match to TRBD1. The junction had 12 bases not matched to a gene; V was cut back by 5 bases and J by 3 bases. The CDR3 has 16 residues. Germline V lookup: CDR1 SGHVS, CDR2 FQNEAQ.

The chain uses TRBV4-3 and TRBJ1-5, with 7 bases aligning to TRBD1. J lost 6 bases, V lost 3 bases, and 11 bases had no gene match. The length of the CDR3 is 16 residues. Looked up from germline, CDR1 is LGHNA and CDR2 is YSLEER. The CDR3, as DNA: TGCGCCAGCAGCCAGGGGGTGGCCGACAGGGTTCAGCCCCAGCATTTT. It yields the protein CASSQGVADRVQPQHF.

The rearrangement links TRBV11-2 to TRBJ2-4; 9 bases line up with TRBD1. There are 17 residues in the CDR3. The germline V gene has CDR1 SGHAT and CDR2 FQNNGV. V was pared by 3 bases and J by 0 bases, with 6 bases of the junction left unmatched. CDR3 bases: TGTGCCAGCAGCTTCCGGGGACAGGGACTAGCCAAAAACATTCAGTACTTC. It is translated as CASSFRGQGLAKNIQYF.

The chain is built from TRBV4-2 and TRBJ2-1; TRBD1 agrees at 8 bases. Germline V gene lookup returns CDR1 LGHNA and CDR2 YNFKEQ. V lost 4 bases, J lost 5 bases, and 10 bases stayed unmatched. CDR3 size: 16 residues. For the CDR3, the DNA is TGTGCCAGCAGCCCAAAATCCCAGGACAGGGACAATGAGCAGTTCTTC. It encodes CASSPKSQDRDNEQFF.

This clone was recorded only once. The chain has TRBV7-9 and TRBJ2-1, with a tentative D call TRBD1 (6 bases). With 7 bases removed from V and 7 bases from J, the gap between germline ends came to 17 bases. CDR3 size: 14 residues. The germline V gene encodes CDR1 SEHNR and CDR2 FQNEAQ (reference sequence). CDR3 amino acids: CASTTGQKGNEQFF. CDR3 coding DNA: TGTGCCAGCACCACAGGACAGAAAGGGAATGAGCAGTTCTTC.